Shown below are 29 T cell receptor beta chains from a single sample sequenced in a study of T cell responses to AZD1222 COVID-19 vaccine. The table came from immunoSEQ multiplex PCR; TCRdb's copy has only in-frame clones and leaves some out. The sample has fewer than 150,000 clones, more than 85% seen once; the top ten hold more than 4.5%. The material was peripheral blood, obtained 28 days after the second AZD1222 dose. The receptors stem from an adult who received the AZD1222 COVID-19 vaccine.

The chain carries TRBV7-9 and TRBJ1-3, with TRBD1 identical over 10 bases. Trimming removed 1 base from V and 3 bases from J; junction bases left unmatched: 6. CDR1 and CDR2 (germline): SEHNR, FQNEAQ (reference sequence). The CDR3 spans 17 residues. CDR3 region: CASSLVVGTGVGNTIYF. The CDR3, as DNA: TGTGCCAGCAGCTTAGTCGTTGGGACAGGGGTTGGAAACACCATATATTTT.

In its sample, this clone was seen once. The rearrangement joins TRBV27 to TRBJ1-2; 7 bases map to TRBD1. V gave up 7 bases and J gave up 0 bases; unmatched junction bases: 5. This CDR3 comprises 14 residues. CDR1 is MNHEY, CDR2 SMNVEV, per germline (reference sequence). DNA of the CDR3: TGTGCCAGCAAGGGGACAGCCTCTAACTATGGCTACACCTTC. It specifies CASKGTASNYGYTF.

This clone has only one observation. V usage is TRBV15 and J usage is TRBJ2-7, with TRBD1 matching over 7 bases. Germline V gene sequence: CDR1 LNHNV, CDR2 YYDKDF (reference sequence). The CDR3 spans 17 residues. V shed 2 bases and J 2 bases; nucleotides not matched to a gene: 12. The CDR3: CATSRPAFTGVTYEQYF. CDR3 bases: TGTGCCACCAGCAGACCCGCTTTTACAGGGGTCACCTACGAGCAGTACTTC.

V usage is TRBV5-8 and J usage is TRBJ2-3; D remains unclear. V was clipped by 0 bases and J by 2 bases, with 7 bases between them. This CDR3 has 14 residues. Germline V gene sequence: CDR1 SGHTS, CDR2 YDEGEE. The CDR3 sequence: CASSLAEYTDTQYF. The CDR3 DNA follows: TGTGCCAGCAGCTTGGCTGAGTACACAGATACGCAGTATTTT.

The genes are TRBV5-4 and TRBJ2-3; 11 bases map to TRBD2. Per germline, CDR1 SGHNT and CDR2 YYREEE (reference sequence). The CDR3 is made up of 17 amino acids. Trimming cost V 5 bases and J 0 bases; bases outside gene matches: 8. CDR3 nucleotides: TGTGCCAGCAGATCACTAGCGGGGGCCCAGAGCACAGATACGCAGTATTTT. Protein product: CASRSLAGAQSTDTQYF.

The J gene is TRBJ2-1, the V gene TRBV6-6; possibly TRBD2 for D (6 bases). Looked up from germline, CDR1 is MNHNY and CDR2 is SVGAGI (reference sequence). V gave up 4 bases and J gave up 7 bases, with 8 bases separating them. CDR3 length: 12 residues. The DNA for the CDR3 is TGTGCCAGCAGTTGGGCGGGGAATGAGCAGTTCTTC. Residues: CASSWAGNEQFF.

The V and J genes are TRBV6-5 and TRBJ1-4, with TRBD1 as a possible D gene (6 bases). The germline gives CDR1 MNHEY, CDR2 SVGAGI. CDR3 length: 14 residues. Trimming left V 11 bases short and J 4 bases short, with 17 bases between. DNA of the CDR3: TGTGCCCTCCGGGGGGGCGCCGGTAATGAAAAACTGTTTTTT. It specifies CALRGGAGNEKLFF.

The rearrangement links TRBV30 to TRBJ2-2; perhaps TRBD2 as D (6 bases). CDR1 and CDR2 from the germline V gene are GTSNPN and SVGIG (reference sequence). Trimming shortened V by 0 bases and J by 6 bases, and 8 bases separated the two germline ends. This CDR3 contains 13 residues. The CDR3 nucleotides are TGTGCCTGGAGTGTAGTAGCGGCCGGGGAGCTGTTTTTT. Translation: CAWSVVAAGELFF. Drawing the rest from reference TRBV30 and TRBJ2-2, the complete variable domain is SQTIHQWPATLVQPVGSPLSLECTVEGTSNPNLYWYRQAAGRGLQLLFYSVGIGQISSEVPQNLSASRPQDRQFILSSKKLLLSDSGFYLCAWSVVAAGELFFGEGSRLTVL.

This chain connects TRBV24-1 to TRBJ2-3, with 10 bases matching TRBD2. The ends lost 9 bases at V and 1 base at J; junction bases unmatched: 12. Germline V gene data show CDR1 as KGHDR and CDR2 as SFDVKD. This CDR3 is 17 amino acids long. The CDR3 DNA reads as TGTGCCACCCACACAGAAGGTCTAGCGGGGGGCACAGATACGCAGTATTTT. This codes for CATHTEGLAGGTDTQYF.

This clone was picked up one time. The gene calls are TRBV9 and TRBJ1-3; 7 bases fit TRBD1. Germline CDR1 reads SGDLS; CDR2 reads YYNGEE. V dropped 1 base and J dropped 4; count of bases not matched to a gene: 8. CDR3 length: 16 amino acids. The CDR3: CASSVSDRVTGNTIYF. CDR3 DNA: TGTGCCAGCAGCGTAAGTGACAGGGTGACCGGAAACACCATATATTTT.

The CDR3 loop is CASSLTSGTYEQYF. The CDR3 nucleotides read TGCGCCAGCAGCCTGACTAGCGGAACCTACGAGCAGTACTTC. The gene calls are TRBV5-1 and TRBJ2-7; 9 bases map to TRBD2. Germline assignment: CDR1 SGHRS and CDR2 YFSETQ. Germline trimming cut 4 bases from V and 2 bases from J; bases unmatched to any gene: 4. The length of the CDR3 is 14 residues.

The chain combines TRBV27 with TRBJ1-2; TRBD1 agrees at 7 bases. This CDR3 is built from 13 residues. V trimming: 5 bases; J trimming: 7 bases; junction bases outside the gene matches: 7. Germline CDR1 and CDR2: MNHEY and SMNVEV (reference sequence). The CDR3 is CASSRTTGFGYTF. The CDR3 coding sequence is TGTGCCAGCAGTCGGACGACAGGGTTTGGCTACACCTTC.

V gene TRBV2 combines with J gene TRBJ2-1; possible D gene TRBD1, 6 bases. Looked up from germline, CDR1 is SNHLY and CDR2 is FYNNEI. The CDR3 is 15 amino acids. The ends were cut back, 5 bases at V and 2 bases at J, with 13 bases in the middle. The CDR3 nucleotides are TGTGCCAGCAGTCCTGGGCAGGGGACCTACAATGAGCAGTTCTTC. Protein sequence: CASSPGQGTYNEQFF.

The chain is built from TRBV12-3 or TRBV12-4 and TRBJ1-2, with D maybe TRBD1 (6 bases). The CDR3 spans 13 residues. Trimming removed 4 bases from V and 8 bases from J, with 14 bases in between. As DNA, the CDR3 is TGTGCCAGCAGTTCCCAGGGGACGGAGGGCTACACCTTC. It translates to CASSSQGTEGYTF.

J is TRBJ2-1 and V is TRBV19; no reliable D call. Germline CDR1 and CDR2: LNHDA and SQIVND (reference sequence). The CDR3 extends over 13 amino acids. Between the trimmed V and J ends, which lost 1 base and 3 bases, there was a span of 4 bases. CDR3 residues: CASSIGFYNEQFF. The DNA for the CDR3 is TGTGCCAGTAGTATAGGATTCTACAATGAGCAGTTCTTC.

The chain recombines TRBV13 with TRBJ1-2, with D hard to call. CDR3 size: 13 residues. Germline V gene sequence: CDR1 PRHDT, CDR2 FYEKMQ (reference sequence). V was cut by 5 bases and J by 2 bases, with 9 bases left in between. CDR3 nucleotides: TGTGCCAGCAGCAATACAGACAACTATGGCTACACCTTC. Its translation is CASSNTDNYGYTF.

J is TRBJ1-1 and V is TRBV2; no definite D call. V dropped 4 bases and J dropped 6 bases, with 15 bases sitting between them. The germline gives CDR1 SNHLY, CDR2 FYNNEI. This CDR3 has 14 amino acids. The CDR3 nucleotides read TGTGCCAGCAGTGTTTCTTCAGCGTGGGCTGAAGCTTTCTTT. Translation: CASSVSSAWAEAFF.

CDR3: CASDEGSVGNTIYF. Written as DNA, the CDR3 is TGTGCCAGCGATGAAGGCAGCGTTGGAAACACCATATATTTT. V gene TRBV11-2 combines with J gene TRBJ1-3; D ambiguous. V lost 8 bases to trimming and J lost 3 bases, with 14 bases between them. Germline assignment: CDR1 SGHAT and CDR2 FQNNGV. This CDR3 region has 14 residues.

This sequence joins TRBV7-9 and TRBJ1-5, with D possibly being TRBD1 (5 bases). V dropped 5 bases and J dropped 9 bases, with 26 bases sitting between them. The CDR3 covers 17 residues. CDR1 SEHNR and CDR2 FQNEAQ come from the germline V gene (reference sequence). CDR3 bases: TGTGCCAGCAGCGCAACGATGGGACCGACGAATACGATGCCCCAGCATTTT. Its protein product is CASSATMGPTNTMPQHF.

The rearrangement joins TRBV5-1 to TRBJ2-2; TRBD1 is a possible D gene (5 bases). CDR1 and CDR2 (germline): SGHRS, YFSETQ. The CDR3 is 15 amino acids. V lost 5 bases and J 4 bases, leaving 15 bases between the germline ends. The CDR3 DNA follows: TGCGCCAGCAGTTTTCAGGGTAGTAGCACCGGGGAGCTGTTTTTT. Translation gives CASSFQGSSTGELFF.

The chain combines TRBV5-4 with TRBJ1-2; D unresolved. The V end lost 0 bases, the J end lost 3 bases, and 9 bases lay between the germline ends. The CDR3 runs 14 residues. Germline CDR1 and CDR2: SGHNT and YYREEE (reference sequence). DNA for the CDR3: TGTGCCAGCAGCTTGGTCGGGGAGGACTATGGCTACACCTTC. This translates into CASSLVGEDYGYTF.

There are a few counts of this clone. The V gene is TRBV5-4, the J gene TRBJ2-2; maybe TRBD1 (5 bases). The CDR3 length is 15 residues. V was shortened by 2 bases and J by 1 base, with 9 bases between the two germline ends. Germline CDR1 and CDR2: SGHNT and YYREEE (reference sequence). CDR3 sequence: CASSLGTGNTGELFF. In DNA form, the CDR3 reads TGTGCCAGCAGCTTAGGTACAGGGAACACCGGGGAGCTGTTTTTT.

The gene calls are TRBV2 and TRBJ2-5; TRBD1 matches at 11 bases. Unmatched junction bases numbered 7, after V lost 5 bases and J lost 5 bases. This CDR3 has 15 amino acids. Germline-derived CDR1 and CDR2 are SNHLY and FYNNEI. The CDR3 nucleotides are TGTGCCAGCAGTACTGGACAGGGGGCTTGGGAGACCCAGTACTTC. Its translation: CASSTGQGAWETQYF. Variable domain in full (rest from reference TRBV2 and TRBJ2-5): EPEVTQTPSHQVTQMGQEVILRCVPISNHLYFYWYRQILGQKVEFLVSFYNNEISEKSEIFDDQFSVERPDGSNFTLKIRSTKLEDSAMYFCASSTGQGAWETQYFGPGTRLLVL.

The chain joins TRBV2 to TRBJ1-6, with D uncertain. CDR3 size: 12 residues. V was pared by 8 bases and J by 8 bases, with 10 bases between. CDR1 and CDR2 (germline): SNHLY, FYNNEI. In DNA form, the CDR3 reads TGTGCCAGCCAATACGGGGATTCACCCCTCCACTTT. It translates to CASQYGDSPLHF.

The rearrangement uses TRBV2 and TRBJ1-6, with TRBD1 matching 8 bases. This CDR3 spans 15 amino acids. V was pared by 4 bases and J by 13 bases, with 12 bases of the junction left unmatched. CDR1 is SNHLY and CDR2 is FYNNEI in the germline V gene. This CDR3 reads CASSVGQGDLSPLHF. The CDR3 nucleotides read TGTGCCAGCAGTGTAGGACAGGGAGATCTTTCCCCCCTCCACTTT.

J is TRBJ2-1 and V is TRBV19, with TRBD1 matching over 7 bases. Germline loops: CDR1 LNHDA, CDR2 SQIVND (reference sequence). Trimming removed 1 base from V and 4 bases from J; junction bases left unmatched: 7. This CDR3 is built from 16 residues. The CDR3 DNA reads TGTGCCAGTAGTATAGTCGGCCAGGGGGATTACAATGAGCAGTTCTTC. This gives the protein CASSIVGQGDYNEQFF.

V usage is TRBV12-3 or TRBV12-4 and J usage is TRBJ1-5; possible D gene TRBD1, 5 bases. The CDR3 spans 13 residues. V was trimmed by 6 bases and J by 7 bases, leaving 13 bases between them. In nucleotides, the CDR3 is TGTGCCAGCAGCCCTACTTGGGGGCAGCCCCAGCATTTT. This gives the protein CASSPTWGQPQHF.

The chain uses TRBV10-1 and TRBJ2-1; possible D gene TRBD2, 5 bases. CDR3 length equals 12 residues. Per the germline V gene, CDR1 is WNHNN and CDR2 is SYGVQD (reference sequence). The DNA for the CDR3 is TGCGCGACCTCCCGGGATCTAGCCGGGCAGTTCTTC. Its protein is CATSRDLAGQFF.

V gene TRBV2 combines with J gene TRBJ1-1; weak D call: TRBD1 (5 bases). Looked up from germline, CDR1 is SNHLY and CDR2 is FYNNEI. Trimming removed 11 bases at V and 2 bases at J, with 15 bases between. There are 13 residues in the CDR3. The CDR3 region has the DNA TGTGCCTCTACCACGGGGGTTAACACTGAAGCTTTCTTT. This gives the protein CASTTGVNTEAFF.